Listed here are 22 T cell receptor beta chains from one sample, sequenced in a study of cytomegalovirus exposure and HLA in healthy donors. The PCR ran on 60 Vbeta and 13 Jbeta primers. Assay used: immunoSEQ multiplex PCR; TCRdb lists only in-frame clones, some missing. The sample consists of about 120,000 clones, 60% to 85% of them appearing once. Sequencing used PBMCs. The receptors shown here come from a woman aged 35 to 49 in good health and CMV-seropositive.

This clone turned up a few times. The chain links TRBV2 to TRBJ2-5; D is unclear. The germline V gene has CDR1 SNHLY and CDR2 FYNNEI. Trimming left V 4 bases short and J 13 bases short, with 16 bases between. CDR3 size: 12 residues. In DNA form, the CDR3 reads TGTGCCAGCAGTGCGGTCGAAGAGAATGTGTACTTC. Protein: CASSAVEENVYF. Together with reference TRBV2 and TRBJ2-5, the CDR3 gives the full variable domain: EPEVTQTPSHQVTQMGQEVILRCVPISNHLYFYWYRQILGQKVEFLVSFYNNEISEKSEIFDDQFSVERPDGSNFTLKIRSTKLEDSAMYFCASSAVEENVYFGPGTRLLVL.

The rearrangement joins TRBV5-4 to TRBJ1-5; the match to TRBD1 covers 7 bases. The germline CDR1 and CDR2 sequences are SGHNT and YYREEE (reference sequence). There are 13 residues in the CDR3. Trimming removed 0 bases from V and 11 bases from J; junction bases left unmatched: 5. CDR3 residues: CASSLDDRATQHF. DNA of the CDR3: TGTGCCAGCAGCTTGGATGACAGGGCGACCCAGCATTTT.

This clone was found once. The chain carries TRBV6-1 and TRBJ1-5, with a tentative D call TRBD1 (5 bases). CDR3 length: 17 amino acids. CDR1 MNHNS and CDR2 SASEGT come from the germline V gene. V lost 0 bases and J lost 0, with 12 bases in between. CDR3 in amino acids: CASSEAGQANSNQPQHF. For the CDR3, the DNA is TGTGCCAGCAGTGAAGCGGGGCAGGCAAATAGCAATCAGCCCCAGCATTTT.

This clone has only one observation. This chain links TRBV7-9 with TRBJ2-3; possible D gene TRBD1, 6 bases. V was clipped by 7 bases and J by 5 bases, with 13 bases between them. CDR1 SEHNR and CDR2 FQNEAQ come from the germline V gene (reference sequence). The CDR3 totals 13 residues. CDR3 nucleotides: TGTGCCAGCACTCAGGGGACCTTAGATACGCAGTATTTT. It is translated as CASTQGTLDTQYF.

The chain carries TRBV6-6 and TRBJ1-2; 9 positions match TRBD1. This CDR3 is built from 15 residues. With V trimmed by 6 bases and J by 4 bases, 9 bases remained unmatched. The germline V gene has CDR1 MNHNY and CDR2 SVGAGI (reference sequence). CDR3: CASRPGTGSFYGYTF. The CDR3 nucleotides are TGTGCCAGCAGACCCGGGACAGGGAGTTTCTATGGCTACACCTTC.

V and J are TRBV25-1 and TRBJ2-2, with D maybe TRBD2 (6 bases). This CDR3 spans 15 amino acids. From germline, CDR1 is MGHDK and CDR2 SYGVNS. Trimming pared 5 bases from V and 1 base from J, leaving 11 bases between. The CDR3: CASSTLGGNTGELFF. CDR3 nucleotide sequence: TGTGCCAGCAGTACCTTGGGGGGGAACACCGGGGAGCTGTTTTTT.

This CDR3 is CASGLGAPRQGSETQYF. The CDR3 DNA follows: TGTGCTAGTGGTTTGGGGGCACCCCGACAGGGTTCAGAGACCCAGTACTTC. The chain carries TRBV12-5 and TRBJ2-5; 7 bases match TRBD1. CDR3 length: 17 residues. The junction had 12 bases not matched to a gene; V was cut back by 1 base and J by 4 bases. Germline CDR1 LGHNT, CDR2 FRNRAP.

The genes are TRBV2 and TRBJ1-2; 11 positions match TRBD1. Per the germline V gene, CDR1 is SNHLY and CDR2 is FYNNEI. V trimming: 6 bases; J trimming: 4 bases; junction bases outside the gene matches: 7. The CDR3 consists of 15 residues. CDR3 sequence (DNA): TGTGCCAGCAGCGAGGACAGGGGGCATAGCTATGGCTACACCTTC. It specifies CASSEDRGHSYGYTF.

The rearrangement uses TRBV7-9 and TRBJ1-1; D remains ambiguous. The V end was cut by 2 bases, the J end by 5 bases, with 15 bases between. The V gene's germline CDR1 is SEHNR and CDR2 FQNEAQ (reference sequence). The CDR3 extends over 15 amino acids. The CDR3 sequence: CASSLKSGLRTEAFF. CDR3 nucleotide sequence: TGTGCCAGCAGCTTAAAGTCTGGTCTTCGGACTGAAGCTTTCTTT.

This rearrangement joins TRBV19 to TRBJ1-2; TRBD1 agrees at 12 bases. CDR3 length: 14 amino acids. Germline trimming cut 6 bases from V and 8 bases from J; bases unmatched to any gene: 7. Per the germline V gene, CDR1 is LNHDA and CDR2 is SQIVND (reference sequence). The CDR3 protein is CASSSGTGGRGYTF. CDR3 DNA sequence: TGTGCCAGTAGCTCAGGGACAGGGGGCCGGGGCTACACCTTC.

The chain joins TRBV15 to TRBJ1-1, with TRBD1 matching 8 bases. CDR1 LNHNV and CDR2 YYDKDF come from the germline V gene (reference sequence). The CDR3 spans 17 residues. J was trimmed by 8 bases and V by 0 bases; bases with no gene match: 14. The CDR3 DNA follows: TGTGCCACCAGCAGAGATACGGGTAGGGACAGGACCGTAGAAGCTTTCTTT. This encodes CATSRDTGRDRTVEAFF.

V is TRBV18 and J is TRBJ1-5, with D possibly being TRBD1 (5 bases). Trimming removed 4 bases at V and 9 bases at J, with 10 bases between. The CDR3 has 12 amino acids. Germline lookup yields CDR1 KGHSH and CDR2 LQKENI. The CDR3: CASSRGTRPQHF. The CDR3 nucleotides read TGTGCCAGCTCACGAGGGACTAGGCCCCAGCATTTT.

The rearrangement uses TRBV28 and TRBJ1-6; possible D gene TRBD1, 6 bases. V lost 6 bases and J lost 1, with 10 bases in between. In germline, CDR1 is MDHEN, CDR2 SYDVKM. CDR3 length: 15 amino acids. The CDR3 nucleotides read TGTGCCAGCAGCCTCCAGGGGTCCTATAATTCACCCCTCCACTTT. Amino acid sequence: CASSLQGSYNSPLHF. The full variable domain, its missing parts supplied by reference TRBV28 and TRBJ1-6, is DVKVTQSSRYLVKRTGEKVFLECVQDMDHENMFWYRQDPGLGLRLIYFSYDVKMKEKGDIPEGYSVSREKKERFSLILESASTNQTSMYLCASSLQGSYNSPLHFGNGTRLTVT.

CDR3 loop: CASSIGQTTNEKLFF. The CDR3 coding sequence is TGTGCCAGTAGTATTGGGCAGACAACTAATGAAAAACTGTTTTTT. V usage is TRBV19 and J usage is TRBJ1-4; D is uncertain. Germline V gene sequence: CDR1 LNHDA, CDR2 SQIVND (reference sequence). The V end was cut by 3 bases, the J end by 0 bases, with 8 bases between. CDR3 length equals 15 residues. The full variable domain, its missing parts supplied by reference TRBV19 and TRBJ1-4, is DGGITQSPKYLFRKEGQNVTLSCEQNLNHDAMYWYRQDPGQGLRLIYYSQIVNDFQKGDIAEGYSVSREKKESFPLTVTSAQKNPTAFYLCASSIGQTTNEKLFFGSGTQLSVL.

This chain joins TRBV7-3 and TRBJ1-4; D unclear. Germline lookup yields CDR1 SGHTA and CDR2 FQGTGA. Trimming pared 11 bases from V and 9 bases from J, leaving 22 bases between. The CDR3 extends over 14 amino acids. CDR3 amino acids: CAQVLAFRFKKLFF. In nucleotides, the CDR3 is TGTGCCCAGGTCTTGGCGTTCCGATTTAAAAAACTGTTTTTT. Variable domain in full (rest from reference TRBV7-3 and TRBJ1-4): GAGVSQTPSNKVTEKGKYVELRCDPISGHTALYWYRQSLGQGPEFLIYFQGTGAADDSGLPNDRFFAVRPEGSVSTLKIQRTERGDSAVYLCAQVLAFRFKKLFFGSGTQLSVL.

The chain joins TRBV20-1 to TRBJ1-2, with D uncertain. This CDR3 contains 11 residues. Germline V gives CDR1 DFQATT, CDR2 SNEGSKA (reference sequence). V was shortened by 4 bases and J by 4 bases, with 7 bases between the two germline ends. Here the CDR3 reads CSAIDIYGYTF. CDR3 coding DNA: TGCAGTGCTATAGATATCTATGGCTACACCTTC.

CDR3 sequence (DNA): TGTGCCAGCAGTGAATTTGAGGGTAGGGCTGAAGCTTTCTTT. Amino acid sequence: CASSEFEGRAEAFF. The V gene is TRBV25-1, the J gene TRBJ1-1; no clear D. Trimming took off 1 base at V and 6 bases at J, with 12 bases between the two ends. Germline V gene data show CDR1 as MGHDK and CDR2 as SYGVNS. This CDR3 is built from 14 residues.

The chain is built from TRBV29-1 and TRBJ2-7; TRBD2 aligns across 11 bases. Germline trimming cut 7 bases from V and 0 bases from J; bases unmatched to any gene: 2. Germline CDR1 reads SQVTM; CDR2 reads ANQGSEA. The CDR3 runs to 13 residues. CDR3 bases: TGCAGCGCTCTAGCGGGGGGCTCCTACGAGCAGTACTTC. Amino acid sequence: CSALAGGSYEQYF.

This clone was found a few times. This sequence joins TRBV4-1 and TRBJ1-5, with 8 nucleotides matching TRBD1. There are 15 residues in the CDR3. V trimming: 3 bases; J trimming: 2 bases; junction bases outside the gene matches: 3. Germline V gene sequence: CDR1 MGHRA, CDR2 YSYEKL. The CDR3 DNA is TGCGCCAGCAGCCAGGGGGGACAGGGCAATCAGCCCCAGCATTTT. Translating gives CASSQGGQGNQPQHF.

This clone was detected once. The chain recombines TRBV23-1 with TRBJ2-3; maybe TRBD2 (6 bases). TRBV23-1 is an ORF, with its function uncertain. The CDR3 contains 19 residues. Deletions cut 6 bases from V and 4 bases from J, with 29 bases between. The CDR3 reads CASSGPLRLGGRFADTQYF. Here the CDR3 DNA reads TGCGCCAGCAGCGGCCCTCTTCGTTTGGGGGGACGATTTGCAGATACGCAGTATTTT.

The V gene is TRBV27, the J gene TRBJ1-2; possible D gene TRBD1, 6 bases. Per germline, CDR1 MNHEY and CDR2 SMNVEV (reference sequence). V was trimmed by 2 bases and J by 5 bases, leaving 9 bases between them. The CDR3 has 13 amino acids. The CDR3 DNA reads as TGTGCCAGCAGTTTACAGGGGCTGTATGGCTACACCTTC. Translating gives CASSLQGLYGYTF.

This clone was detected only a few times. The chain is built from TRBV7-2 and TRBJ2-7; perhaps TRBD1 as D (5 bases). The CDR3 loop spans 14 amino acids. V dropped 2 bases and J dropped 5 bases, with 13 bases sitting between them. The V gene's germline CDR1 is SGHTA and CDR2 FQGNSA. CDR3 sequence reads: CASSLSRGRDEQYF. The CDR3, as DNA: TGTGCCAGCAGCTTAAGTAGGGGCAGGGACGAGCAGTACTTC.